The rows below give T cell receptor beta chains drawn from one sample of a study of blood T cell repertoires in COVID-19. Using immunoSEQ multiplex PCR, the repertoire was profiled, and TCRdb retains in-frame clones only, with some absent. The sample includes 60,000 to 65,000 clones, under 80% of them seen just once. The sample was peripheral blood. All receptors derive from a man aged 55-75 years with acute or convalescent COVID-19. CDR3s include the opening cysteine and the closing phenylalanine or tryptophan. A D gene is named only where the DNA matches it firmly. Size is stated for part of the rows, as once, few or many counts, or as a class when the clone is expanded.

cdr3_nt | cdr3_aa | j_call | v_call | d_call | clone_size
TGCAGTGCTAGGTCCGTATACGAGCAGTACTTC | CSARSVYEQYF | TRBJ2-7 | TRBV20-1 | NA | NA
TGTGCCTGGACGGAGACAGGGGTTATCTATGGCTACACCTTC | CAWTETGVIYGYTF | TRBJ1-2 | TRBV30 | TRBD1 | NA
TGTGCCAGCAGCTTGAATGCCGGGAGGCCAGATACGCAGTATTTT | CASSLNAGRPDTQYF | TRBJ2-3 | TRBV5-4 | TRBD2 | NA
TGTGCCAGCAGCTCGGAACGGGACAGGGTCACAGATACGCAGTATTTT | CASSSERDRVTDTQYF | TRBJ2-3 | TRBV13 | TRBD1 | NA
TGTGCCAGCAGTTTATCGGGAGGTAGCACAGATACGCAGTATTTT | CASSLSGGSTDTQYF | TRBJ2-3 | TRBV27 | NA | NA
TGTGCCAGCGAAGGGGGGGCCCCTGGGGCCAACGTCCTGACTTTC | CASEGGAPGANVLTF | TRBJ2-6 | TRBV9 | NA | NA
TGTGCTAGCAGCCGGGGCGGGGGGCATAGTGCAGATACGCAGTATTTT | CASSRGGGHSADTQYF | TRBJ2-3 | TRBV7-7 | TRBD2 | NA
TGTGCCAGCAGTTACAATCAGAATCAGCCCCAGCATTTT | CASSYNQNQPQHF | TRBJ1-5 | TRBV6-6 | NA | NA
TGTGCCAGCAGTGATGAGGCAGGGACTAGCGGGAGGGCCTACACCGGGGAGCTGTTTTTT | CASSDEAGTSGRAYTGELFF | TRBJ2-2 | TRBV2 | TRBD2 | NA
TGCGCCAGCAGCTTGGCACTTATGAGGGCGGGAGGAGGCCAAGAGACCCAGTACTTC | CASSLALMRAGGGQETQYF | TRBJ2-5 | TRBV5-1 | TRBD2 | NA
TGCGCCAGCAGCCCAAGGACTAGCGGGAACAATGAGCAGTTCTTC | CASSPRTSGNNEQFF | TRBJ2-1 | TRBV5-1 | TRBD2 | NA
TGTGCCAGCAGTGATAAGGGGACTCCTCTCCGAAAACTGTTTTTT | CASSDKGTPLRKLFF | TRBJ1-4 | TRBV25-1 | NA | NA
TGTGCCAGCAGCCAAGAGATGCAGGGTAGTTCACCCCTCCACTTT | CASSQEMQGSSPLHF | TRBJ1-6 | TRBV3-1/TRBV3-2 | NA | NA
TGTGCCAGCAGTTTATCCCCAGGGGCCACCTACGAGCAGTACTTC | CASSLSPGATYEQYF | TRBJ2-7 | TRBV27 | NA | once
TGTGCCAGCAGTTCCTTGACAGCCTCTAATGAAAAACTGTTTTTT | CASSSLTASNEKLFF | TRBJ1-4 | TRBV28 | NA | NA
TGTGCCAGCAACCAAGGGGTGGAGCAGTTCTTC | CASNQGVEQFF | TRBJ2-1 | TRBV5-6 | NA | NA
TGTGCCAGCTCACCGGGAGCGGACGGAGCCTACGAGCAGTACTTC | CASSPGADGAYEQYF | TRBJ2-7 | TRBV18 | NA | NA
TGCGCCAGCAGCTTCGGGACAGGGAATCAGCCCCAGCATTTT | CASSFGTGNQPQHF | TRBJ1-5 | TRBV5-1 | TRBD1 | NA
TGTGCCAGCAGCCCTACCAGGTGGACAGCGAACACTGAAGCTTTCTTT | CASSPTRWTANTEAFF | TRBJ1-1 | TRBV7-2 | NA | NA
TGTGCCAGTAGTACTGGGACAGGCTATGGCTACACCTTC | CASSTGTGYGYTF | TRBJ1-2 | TRBV19 | TRBD1 | few
TGTGCCATCAGTGAGTCCAAAGCGGGGACCACAGATACGCAGTATTTT | CAISESKAGTTDTQYF | TRBJ2-3 | TRBV10-3 | TRBD2 | few
TGTGCCAGCAGCTTGAAGGTGCTAGCCGTTGGCAATGAGCAGTTCTTC | CASSLKVLAVGNEQFF | TRBJ2-1 | TRBV5-4 | NA | NA
TGTGCCAGCAGTTTGCCAGGACAGGCCACTGAAGCTTTCTTT | CASSLPGQATEAFF | TRBJ1-1 | TRBV28 | TRBD1 | NA
TGTGCCAGCAGCTTAGAGGTTCGAAGGGGAGAGACCCAGTACTTC | CASSLEVRRGETQYF | TRBJ2-5 | TRBV11-2 | NA | NA
TGTGCCAGCAAACTAACCGGGACAGGGGGAGAAAAACTGTTTTTT | CASKLTGTGGEKLFF | TRBJ1-4 | TRBV2 | TRBD1 | NA
TGCAGCGTCCTGACAGGGCGATCGGGGAACACCGGGGAGCTGTTTTTT | CSVLTGRSGNTGELFF | TRBJ2-2 | TRBV29-1 | TRBD1 | NA
TGTGCCAGCAGCCGTGAGGCGGAGAGAGGAGATACGCAGTATTTT | CASSREAERGDTQYF | TRBJ2-3 | TRBV6-4 | NA | NA
TGTGCCAGCTCACCTACTAGCGGCCTGAGCACAGATACGCAGTATTTT | CASSPTSGLSTDTQYF | TRBJ2-3 | TRBV18 | TRBD2 | NA
TGTGCCAGCAGCCCGTCTCCCCAGGGCCACGAGCAGTACTTC | CASSPSPQGHEQYF | TRBJ2-7 | TRBV7-2 | NA | NA